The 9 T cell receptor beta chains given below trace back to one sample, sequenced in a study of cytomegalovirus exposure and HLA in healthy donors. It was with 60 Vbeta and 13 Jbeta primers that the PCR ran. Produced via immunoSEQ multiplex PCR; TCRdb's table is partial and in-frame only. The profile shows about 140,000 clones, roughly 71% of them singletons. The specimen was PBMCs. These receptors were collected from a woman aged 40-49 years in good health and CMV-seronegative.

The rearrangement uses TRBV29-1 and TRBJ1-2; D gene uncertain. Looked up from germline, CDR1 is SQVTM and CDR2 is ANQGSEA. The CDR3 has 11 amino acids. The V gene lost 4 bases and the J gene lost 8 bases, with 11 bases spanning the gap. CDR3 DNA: TGCAGCGTTGGGGTAGTGGAGGGCTACACCTTC. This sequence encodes CSVGVVEGYTF.

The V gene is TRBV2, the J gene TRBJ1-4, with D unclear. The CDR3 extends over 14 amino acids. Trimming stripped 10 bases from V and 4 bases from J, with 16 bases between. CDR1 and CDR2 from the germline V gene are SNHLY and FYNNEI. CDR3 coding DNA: TGTGCCACCGACCGGCCCGGGAGTAATGAAAAACTGTTTTTT. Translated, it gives CATDRPGSNEKLFF. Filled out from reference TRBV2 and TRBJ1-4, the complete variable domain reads EPEVTQTPSHQVTQMGQEVILRCVPISNHLYFYWYRQILGQKVEFLVSFYNNEISEKSEIFDDQFSVERPDGSNFTLKIRSTKLEDSAMYFCATDRPGSNEKLFFGSGTQLSVL.

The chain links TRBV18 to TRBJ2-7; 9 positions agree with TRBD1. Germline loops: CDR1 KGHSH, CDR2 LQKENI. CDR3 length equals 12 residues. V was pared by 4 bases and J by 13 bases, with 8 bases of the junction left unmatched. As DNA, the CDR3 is TGTGCCAGCTCACGCGGGGACAGGGAAATATACTTC. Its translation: CASSRGDREIYF.

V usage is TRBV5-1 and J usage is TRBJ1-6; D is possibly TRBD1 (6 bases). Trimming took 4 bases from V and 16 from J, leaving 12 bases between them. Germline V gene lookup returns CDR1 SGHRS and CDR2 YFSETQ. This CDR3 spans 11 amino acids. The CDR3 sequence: CASSPGQGLHF. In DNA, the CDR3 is TGCGCCAGCAGCCCGGGACAAGGGCTCCACTTT.

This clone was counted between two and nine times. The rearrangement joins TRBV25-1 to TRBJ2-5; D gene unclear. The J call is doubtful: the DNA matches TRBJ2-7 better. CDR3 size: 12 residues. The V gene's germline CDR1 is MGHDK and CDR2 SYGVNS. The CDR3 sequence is CASSESYYEQYF. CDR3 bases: TGTGCCAGCAGTGAATCGTACTACGAGCAGTACTTC.

CDR3 in amino acids: CSVGAGGVYGYTF. The CDR3 DNA sequence: TGCAGCGTCGGGGCAGGGGGCGTGTATGGCTACACCTTC. This sequence joins TRBV29-1 and TRBJ1-2; TRBD1 matches at 8 bases. The CDR3 extends over 13 amino acids. Germline V gene lookup returns CDR1 SQVTM and CDR2 ANQGSEA. Germline trimming cut 6 bases from V and 5 bases from J; bases unmatched to any gene: 8.

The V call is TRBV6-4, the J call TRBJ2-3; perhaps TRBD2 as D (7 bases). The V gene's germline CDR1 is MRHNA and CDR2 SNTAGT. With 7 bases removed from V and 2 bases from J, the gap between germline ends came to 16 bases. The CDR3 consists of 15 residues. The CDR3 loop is CASNQEGGPTDTQYF. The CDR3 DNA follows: TGTGCCAGCAATCAAGAGGGGGGGCCCACAGATACGCAGTATTTT.

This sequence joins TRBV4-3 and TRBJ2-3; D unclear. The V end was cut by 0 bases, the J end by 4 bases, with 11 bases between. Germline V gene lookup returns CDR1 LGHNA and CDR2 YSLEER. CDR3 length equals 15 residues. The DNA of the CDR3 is TGCGCCAGCAGCCAAGATCGGAGCTCCGCAGATACGCAGTATTTT. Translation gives CASSQDRSSADTQYF.

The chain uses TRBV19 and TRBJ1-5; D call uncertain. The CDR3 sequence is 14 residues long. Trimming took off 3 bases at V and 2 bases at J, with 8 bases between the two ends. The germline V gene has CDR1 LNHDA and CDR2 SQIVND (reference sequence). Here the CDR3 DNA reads TGTGCCAGTAGTATGCGGGGAGGCAATCAGCCCCAGCATTTT. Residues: CASSMRGGNQPQHF.